The 22 T cell receptor beta chains listed next were all sequenced from one sample in a study of control samples from healthy donors and cancer patients. Clones were read by immunoSEQ multiplex PCR, and TCRdb kept only the in-frame ones, dropping some. Of hundreds of thousands of clones listed, 80% to 95% are singletons. Sequenced: PBMCs. All receptors derive from a man aged 35 to 55 with head and neck cancer.

The chain has TRBV10-3 and TRBJ2-7, with 9 bases identical to TRBD2. The CDR3 contains 14 residues. CDR1 is ENHRY, CDR2 SYGVKD, per germline. V shed 6 bases and J 5 bases; nucleotides not matched to a gene: 8. CDR3 coding DNA: TGTGCCATCAGGGGGGTAGCGGGAGCCAACGAGCAGTACTTC. Protein sequence: CAIRGVAGANEQYF.

This sequence joins TRBV5-8 and TRBJ2-5; possibly TRBD1 for D (6 bases). The germline V gene encodes CDR1 SGHTS and CDR2 YDEGEE. The CDR3 runs 15 residues. Trimming stripped 0 bases from V and 2 bases from J, with 11 bases between. The CDR3 coding sequence is TGTGCCAGCAGCTTGGTGGGGACAATACAAGAGACCCAGTACTTC. Translated: CASSLVGTIQETQYF.

The CDR3 bases are TGTGCCAGCAGCCCGATGGGGACATTAGGGGCCAACGTCCTGACTTTC. This codes for CASSPMGTLGANVLTF. The chain recombines TRBV7-3 with TRBJ2-6; D is perhaps TRBD1 (6 bases). Trimming removed 5 bases at V and 4 bases at J, with 15 bases between. From germline, CDR1 is SGHTA and CDR2 FQGTGA. This CDR3 is 16 amino acids long.

The rearrangement uses TRBV10-3 and TRBJ2-5; D tentatively reads TRBD1 or TRBD2 (7 bases each). The V and J ends lost 2 bases and 2 bases respectively, with 24 bases between them. In germline, CDR1 is ENHRY, CDR2 SYGVKD. The CDR3 is made up of 19 amino acids. CDR3 amino acids: CAISEPDREGQTLQETQYF. The CDR3 DNA follows: TGTGCCATCAGTGAGCCTGACAGGGAGGGCCAAACCCTACAAGAGACCCAGTACTTC.

The chain recombines TRBV7-3 with TRBJ2-5; TRBD1 is a possible D gene (5 bases). V was trimmed by 5 bases and J by 5 bases, leaving 12 bases between them. CDR1 and CDR2 from the germline V gene are SGHTA and FQGTGA. CDR3 length: 13 amino acids. The CDR3 sequence: CASSQGAVETQYF. The DNA for the CDR3 is TGTGCCAGCAGCCAAGGGGCGGTCGAGACCCAGTACTTC.

The genes are TRBV9 and TRBJ1-4; 7 bases are a match to TRBD1. The germline gives CDR1 SGDLS, CDR2 YYNGEE. The CDR3 length is 15 residues. J lost 5 bases, V lost 4 bases, and 8 bases had no gene match. CDR3 sequence: CASSPTRQGNEKLFF. The CDR3 coding sequence is TGTGCCAGCAGCCCTACACGACAGGGAAATGAAAAACTGTTTTTT.

This clone came up once. V and J are TRBV11-3 and TRBJ2-2; 7 nucleotides agree with TRBD2. CDR1 and CDR2 from the germline V gene are SGHNT and YENEEA. J gave up 1 base and V 0 bases, and 5 bases lay outside the gene matches. The CDR3 is 17 residues long. The CDR3 is CASSLDGVAGNTGELFF. CDR3 nucleotides: TGTGCCAGCAGCTTAGATGGAGTAGCGGGGAACACCGGGGAGCTGTTTTTT.

The chain recombines TRBV29-1 with TRBJ2-7, with 9 bases aligning to TRBD1. V gave up 7 bases and J gave up 4 bases; unmatched junction bases: 5. This CDR3 region has 12 residues. Germline V gives CDR1 SQVTM, CDR2 ANQGSEA. As DNA, the CDR3 is TGCAGCGGTAAGACAGGGGGGTACGAGCAGTACTTC. Its protein is CSGKTGGYEQYF.

The gene calls are TRBV10-3 and TRBJ2-7; D may be TRBD1 (6 bases). The CDR3 is 15 residues long. Germline V CDR1 and CDR2: ENHRY, SYGVKD. V lost 4 bases and J 0 bases, leaving 13 bases between the germline ends. In nucleotides, the CDR3 is TGTGCCATCAGTGGGGGTACAGGGAACTCCTACGAGCAGTACTTC. Amino acid sequence: CAISGGTGNSYEQYF.

The chain employs TRBV9 and TRBJ1-2; a weak D match, TRBD1 (6 bases). The CDR3 loop spans 13 amino acids. Germline V lookup: CDR1 SGDLS, CDR2 YYNGEE. Trimming cost V 0 bases and J 6 bases, with 9 bases left between them. This CDR3 reads CASSVGGADGYTF. CDR3 DNA sequence: TGTGCCAGCAGCGTAGGGGGGGCTGATGGCTACACCTTC.

The rearrangement links TRBV5-3 to TRBJ2-7; tentatively, D is TRBD1 (5 bases). TRBV5-3 is assigned to the ORF class and has an uncertain function. CDR3 length equals 13 residues. With 4 bases removed from V and 5 bases from J, the gap between germline ends came to 13 bases. CDR3 DNA sequence: TGTGCCAGAAGCAGAAAACAGGCGAACGAGCAGTACTTC. Amino acids: CARSRKQANEQYF.

This clone appeared a single time. V usage is TRBV9 and J usage is TRBJ2-1, with 7 bases lining up with TRBD1. Germline V gene data show CDR1 as SGDLS and CDR2 as YYNGEE. The CDR3 has 17 residues. Trimming took 3 bases from V and 0 from J; bases not matched to a gene: 9. The CDR3 reads CASSAEGGGGSYNEQFF. The CDR3 coding sequence is TGTGCCAGCAGCGCCGAAGGGGGCGGAGGCTCCTACAATGAGCAGTTCTTC. Full variable domain (remainder filled in from reference TRBV9 and TRBJ2-1): DSGVTQTPKHLITATGQRVTLRCSPRSGDLSVYWYQQSLDQGLQFLIQYYNGEERAKGNILERFSAQQFPDLHSELNLSSLELGDSALYFCASSAEGGGGSYNEQFFGPGTRLTVL.

This clone was detected a few times. The chain combines TRBV28 with TRBJ2-7; D is undetermined. V lost 6 bases and J lost 3, with 6 bases in between. Germline CDR1 reads MDHEN; CDR2 reads SYDVKM. This CDR3 has 11 residues. DNA for the CDR3: TGTGCCAGCAGCCGAGTCTACGAGCAGTACTTC. Translation gives CASSRVYEQYF.

This clone is a singleton in its sample. V usage is TRBV21-1 and J usage is TRBJ1-1; TRBD1, as called in the table, went unchecked against the DNA. TRBV21-1 is a pseudogene. The CDR3 consists of 23 residues. This CDR3 reads CASSKEVYSGRGTVREVNTEAFF. CDR3 in DNA: TGTGCCAGCAGCAAAGAGGTCTATTCGGGAAGGGGGACAGTGAGGGAGGTGAACACTGAAGCTTTCTTT.

A word on this clone: Other nucleotide sequences from this sample produce the same CDR3. The chain carries TRBV5-1 and TRBJ2-7; possible D gene TRBD2, 6 bases. The CDR3 contains 13 residues. Germline-derived CDR1 and CDR2 are SGHRS and YFSETQ. Trimming cost V 3 bases and J 1 base, with 8 bases left between them. The chain's CDR3 is CASSSGTSYEQYF. In DNA form, the CDR3 reads TGCGCCAGCAGCTCCGGGACTTCCTACGAGCAGTACTTC. Full variable domain (remainder filled in from reference TRBV5-1 and TRBJ2-7): KAGVTQTPRYLIKTRGQQVTLSCSPISGHRSVSWYQQTPGQGLQFLFEYFSETQRNKGNFPGRFSGRQFSNSRSEMNVSTLELGDSALYLCASSSGTSYEQYFGPGTRLTVT.

This sequence joins TRBV13 and TRBJ1-1; D is uncertain. The V and J ends lost 8 bases and 2 bases respectively, with 21 bases between them. CDR1 and CDR2 (germline): PRHDT, FYEKMQ (reference sequence). CDR3 length: 16 amino acids. The CDR3 DNA follows: TGTGCCAGCTCGATTGAGGGCGGACGGGAAAACACTGAAGCTTTCTTT. Its translation: CASSIEGGRENTEAFF.

This chain uses TRBV19 with TRBJ1-2, with 9 bases that match TRBD1. Germline trimming cut 4 bases from V and 4 bases from J; bases unmatched to any gene: 7. This CDR3 is built from 15 residues. Germline V gene data show CDR1 as LNHDA and CDR2 as SQIVND (reference sequence). Here the CDR3 reads CASSRDRVAFYGYTF. CDR3 nucleotides: TGTGCCAGTAGTAGGGACAGGGTAGCCTTCTATGGCTACACCTTC.

This chain uses TRBV7-6 with TRBJ1-4; D might be TRBD1 (5 bases). This CDR3 region has 15 residues. CDR1 and CDR2 (germline): SGHVS, FNYEAQ. V lost 4 bases to trimming and J lost 7 bases, with 16 bases between them. The CDR3 is CASSSSGREGEKLFF. In DNA form, the CDR3 reads TGTGCCAGCAGCTCGAGTGGCAGGGAGGGTGAAAAACTGTTTTTT.

The CDR3 loop is CASRSRGRTNEKLFF. In DNA, the CDR3 is TGTGCCAGCAGAAGTAGAGGACGGACAAATGAAAAACTGTTTTTT. The J gene is TRBJ1-4, the V gene TRBV6-5; a possible D gene is TRBD1 (5 bases). The CDR3 spans 15 residues. V was clipped by 6 bases and J by 5 bases, with 16 bases between them. CDR1 is MNHEY, CDR2 SVGAGI, per germline.

This clone showed up just a few times. V gene TRBV7-9 combines with J gene TRBJ1-1, with D unclear. Germline V gene data show CDR1 as SEHNR and CDR2 as FQNEAQ (reference sequence). The CDR3 length is 13 residues. Trimming shortened V by 1 base and J by 1 base, and 4 bases separated the two germline ends. The chain's CDR3 is CASSLEQNTEAFF. The CDR3 DNA follows: TGTGCCAGCAGCTTAGAACAGAACACTGAAGCTTTCTTT.

J is TRBJ1-4 and V is TRBV5-1; 11 bases match TRBD1. The germline V gene has CDR1 SGHRS and CDR2 YFSETQ. J was trimmed by 6 bases and V by 4 bases; bases with no gene match: 5. This CDR3 spans 15 amino acids. The CDR3 DNA reads as TGCGCCAGCAGCCCCCGGGACAGGGGGGATGAAAAACTGTTTTTT. Translating gives CASSPRDRGDEKLFF. The variable domain in full, completed from reference TRBV5-1 and TRBJ1-4, reads KAGVTQTPRYLIKTRGQQVTLSCSPISGHRSVSWYQQTPGQGLQFLFEYFSETQRNKGNFPGRFSGRQFSNSRSEMNVSTLELGDSALYLCASSPRDRGDEKLFFGSGTQLSVL.

This chain joins TRBV6-5 and TRBJ1-1; 12 positions agree with TRBD1. Trimming cost V 6 bases and J 7 bases; bases outside gene matches: 9. The CDR3 covers 15 residues. Germline CDR1 reads MNHEY; CDR2 reads SVGAGI. CDR3 in amino acids: CASRSYGTGGREAFF. CDR3 coding DNA: TGTGCCAGCAGATCCTATGGGACAGGGGGCCGTGAAGCTTTCTTT.